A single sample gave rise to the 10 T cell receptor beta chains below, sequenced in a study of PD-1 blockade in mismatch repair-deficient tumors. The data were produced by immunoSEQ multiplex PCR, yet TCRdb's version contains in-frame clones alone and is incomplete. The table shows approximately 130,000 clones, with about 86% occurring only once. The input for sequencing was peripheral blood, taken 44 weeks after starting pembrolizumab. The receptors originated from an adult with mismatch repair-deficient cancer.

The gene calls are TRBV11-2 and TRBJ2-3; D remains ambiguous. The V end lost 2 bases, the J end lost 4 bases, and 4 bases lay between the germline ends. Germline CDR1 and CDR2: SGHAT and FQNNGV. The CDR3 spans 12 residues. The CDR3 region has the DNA TGTGCCAGCAGCTTAAACGCAGATACGCAGTATTTT. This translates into CASSLNADTQYF.

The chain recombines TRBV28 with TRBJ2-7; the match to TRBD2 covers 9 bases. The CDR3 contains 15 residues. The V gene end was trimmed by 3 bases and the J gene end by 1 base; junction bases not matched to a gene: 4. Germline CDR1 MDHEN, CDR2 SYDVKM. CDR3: CASSFPLAGSYEQYF. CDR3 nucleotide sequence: TGTGCCAGCAGTTTTCCCCTAGCGGGGTCCTACGAGCAGTACTTC.

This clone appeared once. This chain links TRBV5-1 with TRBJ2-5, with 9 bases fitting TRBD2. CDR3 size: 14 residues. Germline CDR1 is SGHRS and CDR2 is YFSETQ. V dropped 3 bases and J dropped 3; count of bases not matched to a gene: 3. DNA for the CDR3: TGCGCCAGCAGCTCGATAGCGGGAGAAGAGACCCAGTACTTC. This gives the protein CASSSIAGEETQYF.

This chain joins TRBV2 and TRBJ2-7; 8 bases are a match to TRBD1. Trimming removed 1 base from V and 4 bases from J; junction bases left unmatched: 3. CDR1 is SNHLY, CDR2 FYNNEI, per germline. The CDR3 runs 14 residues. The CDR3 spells CASSEGRQGYEQYF. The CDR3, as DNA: TGTGCCAGCAGTGAAGGGAGACAGGGGTACGAGCAGTACTTC.

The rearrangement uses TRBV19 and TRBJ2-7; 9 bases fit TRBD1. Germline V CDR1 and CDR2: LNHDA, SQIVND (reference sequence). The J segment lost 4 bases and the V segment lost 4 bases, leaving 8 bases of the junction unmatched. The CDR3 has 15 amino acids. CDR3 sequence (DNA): TGTGCCAGTAGTACCTCCGGGACAGGGCCATACGAGCAGTACTTC. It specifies CASSTSGTGPYEQYF.

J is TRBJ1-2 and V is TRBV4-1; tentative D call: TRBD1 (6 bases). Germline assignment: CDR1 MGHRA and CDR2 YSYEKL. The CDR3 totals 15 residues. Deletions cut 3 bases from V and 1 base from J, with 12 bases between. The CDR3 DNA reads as TGCGCCAGCAGCCAGGTCGGACAGCTTAACTATGGCTACACCTTC. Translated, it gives CASSQVGQLNYGYTF.

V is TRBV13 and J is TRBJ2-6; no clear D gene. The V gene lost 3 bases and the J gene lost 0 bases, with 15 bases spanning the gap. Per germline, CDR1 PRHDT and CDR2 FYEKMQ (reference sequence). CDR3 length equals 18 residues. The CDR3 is CASSFGPLESSGANVLTF. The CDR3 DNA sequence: TGTGCCAGCAGCTTCGGACCTCTGGAGTCCTCTGGGGCCAACGTCCTGACTTTC. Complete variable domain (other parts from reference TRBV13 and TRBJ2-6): AAGVIQSPRHLIKEKRETATLKCYPIPRHDTVYWYQQGPGQDPQFLISFYEKMQSDKGSIPDRFSAQQFSDYHSELNMSSLELGDSALYFCASSFGPLESSGANVLTFGAGSRLTVL.

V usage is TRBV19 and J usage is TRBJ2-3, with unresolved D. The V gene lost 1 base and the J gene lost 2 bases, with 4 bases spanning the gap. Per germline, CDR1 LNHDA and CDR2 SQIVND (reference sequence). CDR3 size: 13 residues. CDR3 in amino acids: CASSIASTDTQYF. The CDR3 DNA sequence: TGTGCCAGTAGTATAGCCTCCACAGATACGCAGTATTTT.

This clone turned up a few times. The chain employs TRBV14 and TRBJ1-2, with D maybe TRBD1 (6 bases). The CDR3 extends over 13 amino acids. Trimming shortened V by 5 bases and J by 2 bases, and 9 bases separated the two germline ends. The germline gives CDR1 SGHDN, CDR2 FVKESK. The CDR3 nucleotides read TGTGCCAGCAGCTCTGGACAGAACTATGGCTACACCTTC. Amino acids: CASSSGQNYGYTF.

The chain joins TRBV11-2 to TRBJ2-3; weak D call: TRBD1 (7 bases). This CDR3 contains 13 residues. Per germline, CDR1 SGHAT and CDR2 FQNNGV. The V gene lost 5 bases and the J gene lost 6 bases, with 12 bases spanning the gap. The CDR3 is CASSPPGGDTQYF. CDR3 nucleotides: TGTGCCAGCAGCCCCCCAGGGGGGGATACGCAGTATTTT.